This T cell receptor (beta chain) originates from a study of beta chain features in type 1 diabetes. This CDR3 has 15 residues. CDR1 ENHRY and CDR2 SYGVKD come from the germline V gene. J gave up 3 bases and V 6 bases, and 11 bases lay outside the gene matches. The investigators reverse transcribed all of the isolated RNA, so they sequenced expressed TCRB transcripts. Samples of naive, central memory and regulatory T cells yielded a mean of around 3.4 million reads. The table came from immunoSEQ multiplex PCR; TCRdb's copy has only in-frame clones and leaves some out. The data hold a few hundred thousand clones, with about 13% observed a single time. Whole-study results and caveats: Across all four CD4+ subsets, people with type 1 diabetes showed modestly shorter TCRB CDR3s.

This clone was observed a few times. The antigen remains undetermined. The J gene is TRBJ2-7, the V gene TRBV10-3, with 7 bases aligning to TRBD2. This clonotype was sampled from a woman aged 18-29 years with type 1 diabetes. The specimen was naive CD4+ T cells from blood. CDR3 sequence: CAIRDSGKVDYEQYF. In DNA, the CDR3 is TGTGCCATCAGAGACAGCGGGAAAGTTGACTACGAGCAGTACTTC.